Given below is one T cell receptor beta chain in context. Its antigen is still unknown. The data are from a study of graft-versus-host responses after intestinal transplantation. V lost 4 bases to trimming and J lost 2 bases, with 18 bases between them. This CDR3 comprises 16 residues. The germline V gene encodes CDR1 SNHLY and CDR2 FYNNEI. TCRdb's table, derived via immunoSEQ multiplex PCR, lists solely in-frame clones and lacks some. Among over 40,000 clones listed, 70% to 85% were seen once. This sequence was found in a human donor who was the organ donor for an intestinal transplant. This chain joins TRBV2 and TRBJ2-7; weak D call: TRBD2 (6 bases). The specimen comprised unstimulated CD4+ T cells sorted from spleen or lymph node cells, sampled before transplant. In nucleotides, the CDR3 is TGTGCCAGCAGTGTTCAAGATGCGGGGTACGCCTACGAGCAGTACTTC. The encoded protein is CASSVQDAGYAYEQYF.